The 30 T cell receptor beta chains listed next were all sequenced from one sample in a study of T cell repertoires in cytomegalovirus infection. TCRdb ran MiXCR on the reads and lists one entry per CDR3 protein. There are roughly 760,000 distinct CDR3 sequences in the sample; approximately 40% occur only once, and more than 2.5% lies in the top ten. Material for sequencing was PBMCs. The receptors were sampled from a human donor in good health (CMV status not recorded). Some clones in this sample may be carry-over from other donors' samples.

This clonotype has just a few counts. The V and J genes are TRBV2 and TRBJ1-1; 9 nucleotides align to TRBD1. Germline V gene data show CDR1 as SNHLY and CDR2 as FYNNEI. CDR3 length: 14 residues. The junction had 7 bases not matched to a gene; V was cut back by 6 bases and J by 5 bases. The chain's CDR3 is CASRGTGSRTEAFF. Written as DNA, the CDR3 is TGTGCCAGCAGAGGGACAGGGAGTCGGACTGAAGCTTTCTTT.

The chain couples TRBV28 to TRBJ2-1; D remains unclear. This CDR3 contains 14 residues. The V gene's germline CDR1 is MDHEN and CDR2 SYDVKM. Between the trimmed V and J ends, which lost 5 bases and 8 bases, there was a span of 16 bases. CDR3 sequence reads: CASSPELREDEQFF. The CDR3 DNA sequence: TGTGCCAGCAGTCCCGAACTACGAGAAGATGAGCAGTTCTTC.

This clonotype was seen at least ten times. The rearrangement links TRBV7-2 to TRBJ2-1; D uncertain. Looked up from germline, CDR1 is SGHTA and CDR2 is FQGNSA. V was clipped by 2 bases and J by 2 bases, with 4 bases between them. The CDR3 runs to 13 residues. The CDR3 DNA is TGTGCCAGCAGCTTAAACCCCTACAATGAGCAGTTCTTC. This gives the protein CASSLNPYNEQFF. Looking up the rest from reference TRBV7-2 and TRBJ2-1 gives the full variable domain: GAGVSQSPSNKVTEKGKDVELRCDPISGHTALYWYRQSLGQGLEFLIYFQGNSAPDKSGLPSDRFSAERTGGSVSTLTIQRTQQEDSAVYLCASSLNPYNEQFFGPGTRLTVL.

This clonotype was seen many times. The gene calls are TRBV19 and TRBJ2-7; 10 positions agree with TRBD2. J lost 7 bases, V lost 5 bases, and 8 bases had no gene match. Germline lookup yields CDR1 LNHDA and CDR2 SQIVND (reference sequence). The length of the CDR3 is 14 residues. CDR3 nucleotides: TGTGCCAGTAGTGGGCTAGCGGGAGTGTGGGAGCAGTACTTC. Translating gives CASSGLAGVWEQYF.

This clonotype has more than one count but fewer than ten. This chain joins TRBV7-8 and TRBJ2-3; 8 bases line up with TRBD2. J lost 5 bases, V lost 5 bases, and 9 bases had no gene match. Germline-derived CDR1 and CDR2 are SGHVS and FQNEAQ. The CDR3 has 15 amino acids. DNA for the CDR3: TGTGCCAGCAGCCAAAGCAGCGGGGGCATAGATACGCAGTATTTT. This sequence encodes CASSQSSGGIDTQYF.

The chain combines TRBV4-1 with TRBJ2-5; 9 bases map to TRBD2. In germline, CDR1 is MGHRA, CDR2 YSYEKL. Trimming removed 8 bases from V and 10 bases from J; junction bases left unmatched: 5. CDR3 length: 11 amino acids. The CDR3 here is CASQAGGRQYF. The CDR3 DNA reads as TGCGCCAGCCAGGCGGGGGGGCGCCAGTACTTC.

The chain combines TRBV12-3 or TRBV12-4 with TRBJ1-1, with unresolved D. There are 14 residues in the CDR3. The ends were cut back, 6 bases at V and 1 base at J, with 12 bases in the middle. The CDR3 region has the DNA TGTGCCAGCAGACCCGGGAGCCCGAACACTGAAGCTTTCTTT. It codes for CASRPGSPNTEAFF.

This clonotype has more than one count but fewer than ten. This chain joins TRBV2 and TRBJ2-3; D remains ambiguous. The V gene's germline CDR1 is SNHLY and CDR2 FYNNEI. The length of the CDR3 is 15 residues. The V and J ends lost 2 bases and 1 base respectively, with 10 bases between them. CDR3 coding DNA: TGTGCCAGCAGTGAAATGGGGTTTGGCACAGATACGCAGTATTTT. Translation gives CASSEMGFGTDTQYF.

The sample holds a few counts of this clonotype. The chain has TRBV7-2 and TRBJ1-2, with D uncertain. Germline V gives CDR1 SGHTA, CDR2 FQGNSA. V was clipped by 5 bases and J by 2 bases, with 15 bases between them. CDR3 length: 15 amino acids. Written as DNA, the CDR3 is TGTGCCAGCAGCCTAGGTCCCCAGCCGAACTATGGCTACACCTTC. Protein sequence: CASSLGPQPNYGYTF. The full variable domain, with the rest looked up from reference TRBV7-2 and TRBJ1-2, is GAGVSQSPSNKVTEKGKDVELRCDPISGHTALYWYRQSLGQGLEFLIYFQGNSAPDKSGLPSDRFSAERTGGSVSTLTIQRTQQEDSAVYLCASSLGPQPNYGYTFGSGTRLTVV.

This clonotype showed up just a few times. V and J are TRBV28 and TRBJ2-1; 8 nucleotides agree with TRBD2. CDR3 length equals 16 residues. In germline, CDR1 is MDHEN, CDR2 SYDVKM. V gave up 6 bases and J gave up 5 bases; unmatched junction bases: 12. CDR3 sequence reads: CASSPTSADLNNEQFF. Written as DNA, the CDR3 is TGTGCCAGCAGCCCGACTAGCGCCGACCTAAACAATGAGCAGTTCTTC.

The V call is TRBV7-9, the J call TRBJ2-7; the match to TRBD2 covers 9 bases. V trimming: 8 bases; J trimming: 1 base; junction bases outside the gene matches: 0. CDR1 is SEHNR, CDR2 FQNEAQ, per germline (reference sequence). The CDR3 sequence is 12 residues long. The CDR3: CASAGGSYEQYF. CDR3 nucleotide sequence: TGTGCCAGCGCGGGGGGGTCCTACGAGCAGTACTTC.

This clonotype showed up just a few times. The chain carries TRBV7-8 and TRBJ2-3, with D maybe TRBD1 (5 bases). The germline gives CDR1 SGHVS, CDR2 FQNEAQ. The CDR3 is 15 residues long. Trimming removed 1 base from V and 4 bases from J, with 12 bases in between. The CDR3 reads CASSLVGRDSDTQYF. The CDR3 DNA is TGTGCCAGCAGCTTAGTAGGCAGGGATTCAGATACGCAGTATTTT.

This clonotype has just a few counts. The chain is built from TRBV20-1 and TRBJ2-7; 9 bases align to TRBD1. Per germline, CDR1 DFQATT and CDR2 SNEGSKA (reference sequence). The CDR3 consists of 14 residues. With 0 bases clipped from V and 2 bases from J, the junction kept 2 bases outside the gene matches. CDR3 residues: CSARDRQGAYEQYF. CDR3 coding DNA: TGCAGTGCTAGAGATCGACAGGGGGCCTACGAGCAGTACTTC.

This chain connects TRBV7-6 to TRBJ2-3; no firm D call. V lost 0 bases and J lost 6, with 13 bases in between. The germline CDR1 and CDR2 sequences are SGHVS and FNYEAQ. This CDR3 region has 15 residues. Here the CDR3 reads CASSLAEPWADTQYF. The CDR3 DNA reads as TGTGCCAGCAGCTTAGCGGAGCCCTGGGCGGATACGCAGTATTTT.

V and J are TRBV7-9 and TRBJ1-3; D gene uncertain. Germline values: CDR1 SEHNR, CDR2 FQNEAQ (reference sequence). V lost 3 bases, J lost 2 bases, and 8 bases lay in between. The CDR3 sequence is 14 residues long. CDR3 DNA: TGTGCCAGCAGCTTCTCGGTAACTGGAAACACCATATATTTT. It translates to CASSFSVTGNTIYF.

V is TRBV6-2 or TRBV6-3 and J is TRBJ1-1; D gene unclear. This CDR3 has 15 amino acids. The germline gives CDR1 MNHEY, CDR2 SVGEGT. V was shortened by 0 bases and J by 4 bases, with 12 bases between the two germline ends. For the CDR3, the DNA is TGTGCCAGCAGTTACTCCTTCGGGATGGGCACTGAAGCTTTCTTT. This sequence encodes CASSYSFGMGTEAFF.

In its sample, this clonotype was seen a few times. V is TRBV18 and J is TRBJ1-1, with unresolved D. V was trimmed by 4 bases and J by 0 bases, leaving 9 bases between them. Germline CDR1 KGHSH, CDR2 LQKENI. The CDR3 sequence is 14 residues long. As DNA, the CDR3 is TGTGCCAGCTCACTGTCGCAGGTGAACACTGAAGCTTTCTTT. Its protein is CASSLSQVNTEAFF.

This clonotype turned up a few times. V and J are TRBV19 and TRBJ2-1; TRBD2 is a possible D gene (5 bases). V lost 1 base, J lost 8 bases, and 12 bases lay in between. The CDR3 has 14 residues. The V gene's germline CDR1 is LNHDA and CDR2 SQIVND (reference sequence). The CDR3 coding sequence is TGTGCCAGTAGTATAGGGGGAGAGGTCTATGAGCAGTTCTTC. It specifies CASSIGGEVYEQFF. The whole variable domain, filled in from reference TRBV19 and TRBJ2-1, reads DGGITQSPKYLFRKEGQNVTLSCEQNLNHDAMYWYRQDPGQGLRLIYYSQIVNDFQKGDIAEGYSVSREKKESFPLTVTSAQKNPTAFYLCASSIGGEVYEQFFGPGTRLTVL.

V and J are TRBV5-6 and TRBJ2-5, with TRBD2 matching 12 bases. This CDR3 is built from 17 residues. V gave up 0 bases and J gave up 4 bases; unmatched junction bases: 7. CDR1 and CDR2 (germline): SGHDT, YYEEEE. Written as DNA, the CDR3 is TGTGCCAGCAGCTTGGCGCTAGCGGGGGGGCCTGGAGAGACCCAGTACTTC. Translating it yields CASSLALAGGPGETQYF.

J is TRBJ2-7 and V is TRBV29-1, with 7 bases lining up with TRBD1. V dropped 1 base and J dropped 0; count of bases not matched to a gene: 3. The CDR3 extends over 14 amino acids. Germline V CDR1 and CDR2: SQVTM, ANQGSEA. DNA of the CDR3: TGCAGCGTTGAAGTCCGGGACAGCTCCTACGAGCAGTACTTC. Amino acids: CSVEVRDSSYEQYF.

CDR3 coding DNA: TGTGCCAGCAGTTTTCTCAGGGGCCCCGGGGAGCTGTTTTTT. This sequence encodes CASSFLRGPGELFF. The rearrangement uses TRBV28 and TRBJ2-2; the D gene is possibly TRBD1 (6 bases). V was pared by 3 bases and J by 6 bases, with 11 bases between. The CDR3 has 14 residues. Per the germline V gene, CDR1 is MDHEN and CDR2 is SYDVKM.

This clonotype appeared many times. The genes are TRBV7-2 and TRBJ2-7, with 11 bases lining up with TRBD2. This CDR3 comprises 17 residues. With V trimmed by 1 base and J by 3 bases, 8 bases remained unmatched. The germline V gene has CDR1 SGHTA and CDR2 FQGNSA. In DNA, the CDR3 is TGTGCCAGCAGCTTAGACCTAGCGGGGGGAAGGGACTACGAGCAGTACTTC. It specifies CASSLDLAGGRDYEQYF.

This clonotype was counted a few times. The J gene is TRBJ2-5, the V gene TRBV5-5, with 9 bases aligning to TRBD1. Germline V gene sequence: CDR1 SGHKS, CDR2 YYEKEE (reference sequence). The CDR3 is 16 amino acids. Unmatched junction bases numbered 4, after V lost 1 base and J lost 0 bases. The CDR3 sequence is CASSLWGQGNQETQYF. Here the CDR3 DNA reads TGTGCCAGCAGCTTGTGGGGACAGGGAAACCAAGAGACCCAGTACTTC.

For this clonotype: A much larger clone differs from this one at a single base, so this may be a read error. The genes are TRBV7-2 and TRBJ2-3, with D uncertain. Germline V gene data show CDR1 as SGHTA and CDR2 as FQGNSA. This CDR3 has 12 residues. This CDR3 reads CASSSFGDTQSF. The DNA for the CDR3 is TGTGCCAGCAGCTCCTTTGGAGATACGCAGTCTTTT.

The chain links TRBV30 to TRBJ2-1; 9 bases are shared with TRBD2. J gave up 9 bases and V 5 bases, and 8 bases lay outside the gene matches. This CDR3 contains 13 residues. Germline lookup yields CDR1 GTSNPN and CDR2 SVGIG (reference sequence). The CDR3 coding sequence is TGTGCCTGGGTAGCGGGGGCGGGCACTGAGCAGTTCTTC. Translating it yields CAWVAGAGTEQFF. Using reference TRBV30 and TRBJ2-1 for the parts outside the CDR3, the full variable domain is SQTIHQWPATLVQPVGSPLSLECTVEGTSNPNLYWYRQAAGRGLQLLFYSVGIGQISSEVPQNLSASRPQDRQFILSSKKLLLSDSGFYLCAWVAGAGTEQFFGPGTRLTVL.

The CDR3 spells CASSQESRGNTIYF. The CDR3 DNA is TGTGCCAGCAGCCAAGAGTCCAGGGGAAACACCATATATTTT. The rearrangement uses TRBV14 and TRBJ1-3; D unresolved. V was clipped by 0 bases and J by 4 bases, with 7 bases between them. Per the germline V gene, CDR1 is SGHDN and CDR2 is FVKESK. The CDR3 length is 14 residues. The variable domain in full, completed from reference TRBV14 and TRBJ1-3, reads EAGVTQFPSHSVIEKGQTVTLRCDPISGHDNLYWYRRVMGKEIKFLLHFVKESKQDESGMPNNRFLAERTGGTYSTLKVQPAELEDSGVYFCASSQESRGNTIYFGEGSWLTVV.

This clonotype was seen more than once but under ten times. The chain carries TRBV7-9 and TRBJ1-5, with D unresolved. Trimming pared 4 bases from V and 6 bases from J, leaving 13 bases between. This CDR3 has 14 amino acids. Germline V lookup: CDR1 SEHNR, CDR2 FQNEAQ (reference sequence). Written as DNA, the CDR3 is TGTGCCAGCAGCTCTGACATAGGCAGTCAGCCCCAGCATTTT. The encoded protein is CASSSDIGSQPQHF.

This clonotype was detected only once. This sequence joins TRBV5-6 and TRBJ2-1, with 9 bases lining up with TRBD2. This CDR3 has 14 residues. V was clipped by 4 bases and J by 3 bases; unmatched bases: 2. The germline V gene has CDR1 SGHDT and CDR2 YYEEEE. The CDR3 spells CASSRLADYNEQFF. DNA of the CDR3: TGTGCCAGCAGCCGACTAGCGGACTACAATGAGCAGTTCTTC. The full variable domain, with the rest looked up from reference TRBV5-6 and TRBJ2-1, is DAGVTQSPTHLIKTRGQQVTLRCSPKSGHDTVSWYQQALGQGPQFIFQYYEEEERQRGNFPDRFSGHQFPNYSSELNVNALLLGDSALYLCASSRLADYNEQFFGPGTRLTVL.

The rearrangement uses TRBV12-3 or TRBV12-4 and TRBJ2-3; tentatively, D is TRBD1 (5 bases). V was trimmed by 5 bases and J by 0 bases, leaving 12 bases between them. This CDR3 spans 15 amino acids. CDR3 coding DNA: TGTGCCAGCAGTGACAGCTCCCTTAGCACAGATACGCAGTATTTT. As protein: CASSDSSLSTDTQYF.

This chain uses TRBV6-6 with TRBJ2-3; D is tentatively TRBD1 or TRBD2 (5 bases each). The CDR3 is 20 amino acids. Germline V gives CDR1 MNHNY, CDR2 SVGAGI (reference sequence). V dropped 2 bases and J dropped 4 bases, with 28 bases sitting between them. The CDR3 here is CASSYPKPGPRFSGADTQYF. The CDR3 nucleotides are TGTGCCAGCAGTTACCCGAAGCCGGGACCGAGGTTTTCGGGCGCAGATACGCAGTATTTT.